The 30 T cell receptor beta chains reported below all come from one sample, sequenced in a study of cytomegalovirus exposure and HLA in healthy donors. PCR employed 60 Vbeta and 13 Jbeta primers. Method: immunoSEQ multiplex PCR; TCRdb's copy keeps in-frame clones and lacks some. The table has about 250,000 clones, around 80% seen once; the top ten hold 0.47%. Sequenced sample: PBMCs. The receptors derive from a boy aged 5-17 years in good health and CMV-seronegative.

This clone was detected only a few times. The chain is built from TRBV5-8 and TRBJ2-7; 7 bases map to TRBD1. V lost 0 bases and J lost 5; bases outside the gene matches: 8. This CDR3 has 15 amino acids. The germline V gene has CDR1 SGHTS and CDR2 YDEGEE. The CDR3 is CASSLGPQGRDEQYF. The CDR3 coding sequence is TGTGCCAGCAGCTTGGGTCCACAGGGGAGAGACGAGCAGTACTTC.

The chain recombines TRBV18 with TRBJ2-2, with 7 nucleotides matching TRBD1. The V and J ends lost 7 bases and 3 bases, in that order; junction bases with no gene match: 5. CDR1 and CDR2 (germline): KGHSH, LQKENI. The CDR3 extends over 14 amino acids. The CDR3 loop is CASLRQGDTGELFF. Here the CDR3 DNA reads TGTGCCAGCTTAAGGCAGGGGGACACCGGGGAGCTGTTTTTT.

The rearrangement links TRBV6-5 to TRBJ2-4, with D maybe TRBD2 (5 bases). The CDR3 length is 14 residues. CDR1 is MNHEY, CDR2 SVGAGI, per germline. Trimming shortened V by 0 bases and J by 8 bases, and 11 bases separated the two germline ends. The CDR3 region has the DNA TGTGCCAGCAGTTACTCTGGGGAGTGGTACATTCAGTACTTC. It codes for CASSYSGEWYIQYF.

This rearrangement joins TRBV11-3 to TRBJ2-7; TRBD1 might be the D (6 bases). Trimming took 2 bases from V and 4 from J, leaving 15 bases between them. CDR3 length: 15 residues. Germline assignment: CDR1 SGHNT and CDR2 YENEEA. CDR3 in amino acids: CASSLTPSGQYEQYF. CDR3 DNA: TGTGCCAGCAGCTTAACCCCCAGCGGACAGTACGAGCAGTACTTC.

The chain uses TRBV29-1 and TRBJ2-7; no definite D call. The CDR3 loop spans 15 amino acids. Germline V gene data show CDR1 as SQVTM and CDR2 as ANQGSEA. With 6 bases removed from V and 1 base from J, the gap between germline ends came to 19 bases. CDR3 protein: CSVSPTRQESYEQYF. CDR3 coding DNA: TGCAGCGTCTCTCCTACCCGGCAGGAATCCTACGAGCAGTACTTC.

This clone turned up a few times. The CDR3 here is CASSYSGTGVNTEAFF. CDR3 in DNA: TGTGCCAGCAGTTACTCAGGGACAGGGGTGAACACTGAAGCTTTCTTT. The chain links TRBV6-6 to TRBJ1-1, with 10 nucleotides matching TRBD1. V was clipped by 0 bases and J by 0 bases; unmatched bases: 1. The CDR3 loop spans 16 amino acids. CDR1 and CDR2 (germline): MNHNY, SVGAGI (reference sequence).

The chain couples TRBV5-1 to TRBJ1-5; 8 positions match TRBD1. The CDR3 spans 15 residues. J gave up 4 bases and V 0 bases, and 3 bases lay outside the gene matches. Per the germline V gene, CDR1 is SGHRS and CDR2 is YFSETQ. The CDR3 DNA is TGCGCCAGCAGCTTGGAAACAGGGGGAAATCAGCCCCAGCATTTT. This gives the protein CASSLETGGNQPQHF.

The V gene is TRBV5-1, the J gene TRBJ2-7; possibly TRBD2 for D (7 bases). Germline CDR1 and CDR2: SGHRS and YFSETQ. V was clipped by 8 bases and J by 3 bases, with 21 bases between them. The CDR3 is made up of 15 amino acids. The CDR3: CASRSGRGASYEQYF. The DNA of the CDR3 is TGCGCCAGTCGCTCGGGACGGGGGGCTAGCTACGAGCAGTACTTC.

The chain combines TRBV6-6 with TRBJ1-1; a possible D gene is TRBD1 (5 bases). V dropped 2 bases and J dropped 6 bases, with 13 bases sitting between them. Germline V CDR1 and CDR2: MNHNY, SVGAGI (reference sequence). The CDR3 is 14 residues long. The CDR3 DNA reads TGTGCCAGCAGTTACACTCGGGGGGGGGCTGAAGCTTTCTTT. Protein product: CASSYTRGGAEAFF.

V usage is TRBV19 and J usage is TRBJ1-2, with a possible D match to TRBD1 (5 bases). This CDR3 has 14 amino acids. CDR1 is LNHDA and CDR2 is SQIVND in the germline V gene (reference sequence). The ends were cut back, 7 bases at V and 7 bases at J, with 19 bases in the middle. The CDR3 DNA sequence: TGTGCCAGTATCCGGGGGGAGTCAAGGAGTGGCTACACCTTC. Translated, it gives CASIRGESRSGYTF.

V and J are TRBV7-9 and TRBJ1-2, with TRBD1 identical over 7 bases. Germline CDR1 reads SEHNR; CDR2 reads FQNEAQ (reference sequence). This CDR3 spans 14 amino acids. The V segment lost 5 bases and the J segment 3 bases; nucleotides outside the gene matches: 6. The CDR3 nucleotides read TGTGCCAGCAGCCAGAATACAGGGGACTATGGCTACACCTTC. Residues: CASSQNTGDYGYTF.

The genes are TRBV10-3 and TRBJ2-1, with no clear D. Germline lookup yields CDR1 ENHRY and CDR2 SYGVKD. The CDR3 consists of 14 residues. V was shortened by 5 bases and J by 8 bases, with 16 bases between the two germline ends. The DNA of the CDR3 is TGTGCCATCAGTTCTCTGACTGGTCGGGATGAGCAGTTCTTC. Protein: CAISSLTGRDEQFF.

This clone is a singleton in its sample. This sequence joins TRBV11-2 and TRBJ2-1; 7 positions agree with TRBD1. CDR1 SGHAT and CDR2 FQNNGV come from the germline V gene. This CDR3 region has 18 residues. The trim removed 1 base at V and 0 bases at J, leaving 9 bases unmatched. CDR3 sequence (DNA): TGTGCCAGCAGCTTAGGCTTCGACAGGGCGAGCTCCTACAATGAGCAGTTCTTC. It yields the protein CASSLGFDRASSYNEQFF.

The rearrangement links TRBV2 to TRBJ1-1; unclear D gene. Germline V gives CDR1 SNHLY, CDR2 FYNNEI. This CDR3 is built from 14 residues. Deletions cut 1 base from V and 2 bases from J, with 8 bases between. Written as DNA, the CDR3 is TGTGCCAGCAGTGAAGGCAGGTTAAACACTGAAGCTTTCTTT. Its protein product is CASSEGRLNTEAFF.

This clone was observed a single time. The J gene is TRBJ1-2, the V gene TRBV30; tentatively, D is TRBD1 (5 bases). Between the trimmed V and J ends, which lost 2 bases and 4 bases, there was a span of 17 bases. This CDR3 comprises 15 residues. Per the germline V gene, CDR1 is GTSNPN and CDR2 is SVGIG (reference sequence). Here the CDR3 reads CAWSRRTLTPYGYTF. The CDR3 DNA follows: TGTGCCTGGAGTCGTAGGACACTAACCCCCTATGGCTACACCTTC.

The rearrangement links TRBV2 to TRBJ2-6; D might be TRBD1 (5 bases). Trimming removed 1 base at V and 0 bases at J, with 10 bases between. This CDR3 is 17 amino acids long. Germline V CDR1 and CDR2: SNHLY, FYNNEI. The CDR3 is CASSEDRPVSGANVLTF. CDR3 DNA sequence: TGTGCCAGCAGTGAAGACAGGCCCGTCTCTGGGGCCAACGTCCTGACTTTC.

This clone appeared a single time. This sample includes further DNA sequences coding for the same CDR3. The J gene is TRBJ2-7, the V gene TRBV5-1, with 9 nucleotides matching TRBD2. This CDR3 is built from 15 residues. Germline values: CDR1 SGHRS, CDR2 YFSETQ. The ends lost 0 bases at V and 1 base at J; junction bases unmatched: 2. The CDR3 coding sequence is TGCGCCAGCAGCTTGGGTGCGGGAGGGTCCTACGAGCAGTACTTC. Its protein product is CASSLGAGGSYEQYF.

The chain couples TRBV7-8 to TRBJ2-3, with D possibly matching TRBD1 (6 bases). The V and J ends lost 5 bases and 2 bases respectively, with 17 bases between them. The length of the CDR3 is 16 residues. Germline values: CDR1 SGHVS, CDR2 FQNEAQ. Written as DNA, the CDR3 is TGTGCCAGCAGCCGTAAACGGACAGCCAACACAGATACGCAGTATTTT. Its protein is CASSRKRTANTDTQYF.

This clone was seen once. The chain uses TRBV29-1 and TRBJ2-1; 10 positions agree with TRBD1. The CDR3 has 13 amino acids. The germline CDR1 and CDR2 sequences are SQVTM and ANQGSEA. Trimming cost V 5 bases and J 9 bases; bases outside gene matches: 7. CDR3 DNA: TGCAGCGTTCAGACAGGGGGCATGACTGAGCAGTTCTTC. Translated: CSVQTGGMTEQFF.

The chain uses TRBV4-2 and TRBJ1-2; D might be TRBD1 (5 bases). This CDR3 comprises 15 residues. V lost 3 bases to trimming and J lost 1 base, with 12 bases between them. Germline CDR1 is LGHNA and CDR2 is YNFKEQ. CDR3 sequence: CASSQGGRINYGYTF. In DNA, the CDR3 is TGTGCCAGCAGCCAGGGGGGGAGGATTAACTATGGCTACACCTTC.

The rearrangement uses TRBV29-1 and TRBJ1-1; weak D call: TRBD1 (6 bases). The V and J ends lost 3 bases and 5 bases respectively, with 13 bases between them. The CDR3 is 13 amino acids. CDR1 is SQVTM and CDR2 is ANQGSEA in the germline V gene. The CDR3 protein is CSVDTGGRTEAFF. The CDR3 DNA reads TGCAGCGTTGATACGGGGGGCCGGACTGAAGCTTTCTTT.

Note on this clone: The junction departs from germline at one end; a sequencing error may be responsible. The rearrangement uses TRBV27 and TRBJ2-5; the D gene is possibly TRBD1 (5 bases). The last part of the DNA fits TRBJ2-7 better; the J call may be wrong. The germline V gene has CDR1 MNHEY and CDR2 SMNVEV (reference sequence). The CDR3 runs 13 residues. CDR3 in DNA: TGTGCCACCAGTCCAGGGCATGGCTACGAGCAGTACTTC. Amino acid sequence: CATSPGHGYEQYF.

The chain's CDR3 is CASSHYRDLREQYF. In nucleotides, the CDR3 is TGTGCCAGCAGCCACTACCGGGACTTACGCGAGCAGTACTTC. This chain uses TRBV6-6 with TRBJ2-7, with a tentative D call TRBD2 (6 bases). Trimming left V 6 bases short and J 6 bases short, with 18 bases between. Germline values: CDR1 MNHNY, CDR2 SVGAGI (reference sequence). The CDR3 length is 14 residues.

This chain joins TRBV20-1 and TRBJ1-2; D might be TRBD1 (5 bases). Germline CDR1 and CDR2: DFQATT and SNEGSKA (reference sequence). The CDR3 covers 10 residues. V was clipped by 6 bases and J by 3 bases, with 5 bases between them. The CDR3 is CSARDYGYTF. In DNA, the CDR3 is TGCAGTGCCAGGGACTATGGCTACACCTTC.

The chain joins TRBV5-4 to TRBJ2-5, with D tentatively TRBD1 or TRBD2 (6 bases each). Near its end, the DNA agrees better with TRBJ2-7, so the J call may be wrong. The CDR3 totals 15 residues. Germline V gives CDR1 SGHNT, CDR2 YYREEE (reference sequence). CDR3 sequence: CASSLGGGADYEQYF. The CDR3 region has the DNA TGTGCCAGCAGCCTGGGGGGCGGGGCGGACTACGAGCAGTACTTC.

This chain joins TRBV5-1 and TRBJ2-5, with 9 bases identical to TRBD2. The CDR3 runs 15 residues. The V and J ends lost 4 bases and 4 bases, in that order; junction bases with no gene match: 8. Germline-derived CDR1 and CDR2 are SGHRS and YFSETQ. DNA for the CDR3: TGCGCCAGCAGCATGCTAGCGGGAATCGGAGAGACCCAGTACTTC. This encodes CASSMLAGIGETQYF.

The count of this clone is one. The rearrangement uses TRBV7-9 and TRBJ1-2; 9 bases agree with TRBD1. This CDR3 region has 14 residues. V shed 2 bases, J shed 8 bases, and the junction held 6 bases outside the gene matches. Germline CDR1 is SEHNR and CDR2 is FQNEAQ (reference sequence). This chain's CDR3 is CASSLIGQGRGYTF. The CDR3 DNA reads TGTGCCAGCAGCTTAATCGGACAGGGGCGCGGCTACACCTTC. Together with reference TRBV7-9 and TRBJ1-2, the CDR3 gives the full variable domain: DTGVSQNPRHKITKRGQNVTFRCDPISEHNRLYWYRQTLGQGPEFLTYFQNEAQLEKSRLLSDRFSAERPKGSFSTLEIQRTEQGDSAMYLCASSLIGQGRGYTFGSGTRLTVV.

The chain recombines TRBV5-4 with TRBJ2-2; 7 bases fit TRBD2. The CDR3 loop spans 15 amino acids. CDR1 is SGHNT, CDR2 YYREEE, per germline (reference sequence). V dropped 0 bases and J dropped 7; count of bases not matched to a gene: 6. The CDR3 here is CASSLVQGGRGELFF. DNA of the CDR3: TGTGCCAGCAGCTTGGTTCAGGGAGGGCGCGGGGAGCTGTTTTTT.

This clone was recorded once. This chain uses TRBV19 with TRBJ1-6, with a possible D match to TRBD1 (5 bases). CDR3 length: 14 amino acids. Deletions cut 5 bases from V and 7 bases from J, with 12 bases between. Germline V gene lookup returns CDR1 LNHDA and CDR2 SQIVND (reference sequence). CDR3 DNA sequence: TGTGCCAGTAGTTTTGGGGCGGGGAATTCACCCCTCCACTTT. Protein product: CASSFGAGNSPLHF.

This sequence joins TRBV30 and TRBJ2-6, with D unclear. This CDR3 is built from 11 residues. CDR1 GTSNPN and CDR2 SVGIG come from the germline V gene (reference sequence). The ends were cut back, 7 bases at V and 3 bases at J, with 4 bases in the middle. CDR3 coding DNA: TGTGCCTCGGGTGGGGCCAACGTCCTGACTTTC. This sequence encodes CASGGANVLTF. Full variable domain (missing parts from reference TRBV30 and TRBJ2-6): SQTIHQWPATLVQPVGSPLSLECTVEGTSNPNLYWYRQAAGRGLQLLFYSVGIGQISSEVPQNLSASRPQDRQFILSSKKLLLSDSGFYLCASGGANVLTFGAGSRLTVL.